This is a list of T cell receptor beta chains from one sample in a study of blood T cell repertoires in COVID-19. Measured with immunoSEQ multiplex PCR; TCRdb has only the in-frame clones, and not every one. This table holds more than 95,000 clones, 75% to 85% found once. Material: peripheral blood. These TCRs come from a man aged 60-69 years with acute or convalescent COVID-19. The CDR3 runs from the conserved cysteine through the conserved F or W. A D gene is named only where the DNA matches it firmly.

j_gene | d_gene | v_gene | CDR3aa
TRBJ1-2 | - | TRBV2 | CASSELGAGSLSYTF
TRBJ2-5 | TRBD2 | TRBV7-8 | CASSLGTSKTQYF
TRBJ2-3 | - | TRBV5-1 | CASSLSGTDTQYF
TRBJ1-5 | - | TRBV2 | CASNAGNQPQHF
TRBJ2-5 | - | TRBV4-3 | CASSQMASQETQYF
TRBJ2-3 | TRBD1 | TRBV9 | CASSSSTGGIDTQYF
TRBJ1-3 | - | TRBV15 | CATSAIRGSGNTIYF
TRBJ1-1 | TRBD1 | TRBV5-6 | CASSSDRGSVRGTEAFF
TRBJ1-5 | TRBD1 | TRBV11-2 | CASSLGDRGKSEQPQHF
TRBJ1-6 | TRBD1 | TRBV7-3 | CASSGTGNGSPLHF
TRBJ1-2 | - | TRBV5-5 | CASSLGSYLNYGYTF
TRBJ2-1 | TRBD1 | TRBV12-5 | CASGSGTGFYNEQFF
TRBJ2-7 | - | TRBV24-1 | CATSEPTGRGTYEQYF
TRBJ1-2 | - | TRBV27 | CASSLDPRGNYGYTF
TRBJ2-1 | TRBD1 | TRBV4-1 | CASSPTDRVVGNEQFF
TRBJ2-4 | - | TRBV19 | CASSMDGGVGKNIQYF
TRBJ2-1 | TRBD2 | TRBV24-1 | CATTGTTAYNEQFF
TRBJ2-7 | - | TRBV30 | CAWDAGGRYEQYF
TRBJ2-4 | - | TRBV5-1 | CASSFGQITLAKNIQYF
TRBJ1-4 | - | TRBV11-3 | CASSPGGGREKLFF
TRBJ1-1 | TRBD1 | TRBV7-8 | CASSLRDRGQSAFF
TRBJ2-1 | TRBD2 | TRBV24-1 | CATGRAANNEQFF
TRBJ1-5 | - | TRBV6-5 | CASRRIRDTNQPQHF
TRBJ2-3 | - | TRBV5-6 | CASTSLDSRVNTQYF
TRBJ2-1 | TRBD2 | TRBV18 | CASSPPQPSGLDEQFF
TRBJ2-2 | TRBD2 | TRBV18 | CASSFREGGDTGELFF
TRBJ2-5 | - | TRBV21-1 | CAITGLAEETQYF
TRBJ1-1 | TRBD1 | TRBV4-3 | CASSRQGANTEAFF
TRBJ1-1 | - | TRBV18 | CASSPGREGTEAFF
TRBJ2-5 | TRBD2 | TRBV7-9 | CASSSTSEQETQYF
TRBJ1-2 | - | TRBV5-1 | CASSLGDRIDGYTF
TRBJ2-3 | TRBD1 | TRBV18 | CASSPLRQGLSDTQYF
TRBJ1-1 | - | TRBV12-3/TRBV12-4 | CASIKGVGEAFF
TRBJ2-7 | - | TRBV5-6 | CASTPKRPYEQYF
TRBJ2-2 | TRBD1 | TRBV12-3/TRBV12-4 | CASSLQGAGELFF
TRBJ2-6 | - | TRBV2 | CASKDSLTSGANVLTF
TRBJ1-4 | - | TRBV3-1/TRBV3-2 | CASSLGGAGNEKLFF
TRBJ1-1 | TRBD1 | TRBV7-9 | CASSLGRTGHTEAFF
TRBJ2-1 | - | TRBV4-1 | CASSRGTPSSYNEQFF
TRBJ2-5 | - | TRBV7-2 | CASSPRTAQETQYF
TRBJ2-1 | - | TRBV5-5 | CASSLEPDSGRYNEQFF
TRBJ2-7 | - | TRBV5-5 | CASSLVVGASYEQYF
TRBJ2-1 | - | TRBV5-1 | CASSPGLFPNEQFF
TRBJ1-2 | - | TRBV7-2 | CASSLTALTYDYGYTF
TRBJ2-1 | TRBD2 | TRBV9 | CASSVDSGAGGPPFF
TRBJ2-3 | TRBD1 | TRBV19 | CASSVDRAVHTQYF
TRBJ2-3 | - | TRBV4-2 | CASSQGRDRDTQYF
TRBJ2-1 | TRBD2 | TRBV19 | CASSKGTPGLSTPSYNEQFF
TRBJ2-4 | - | TRBV6-2/TRBV6-3 | CASSYRAGAKNIQYF
TRBJ2-7 | - | TRBV11-2 | CASTRIGYEQYF
TRBJ2-5 | - | TRBV27 | CASRTGWETQYF
TRBJ1-6 | - | TRBV5-1 | CASSLGGGGSPLHF
TRBJ1-1 | TRBD1 | TRBV18 | CASSLRDRAEAFF
TRBJ1-4 | TRBD1 | TRBV28 | CASSLNRGRGEKLFF
TRBJ2-7 | TRBD2 | TRBV10-3 | CAISSGTSGRAAYEQYF
TRBJ1-5 | - | TRBV5-5 | CASSFGGSGYQPQHF
TRBJ2-1 | TRBD2 | TRBV27 | CASSPYGLANEQFF
TRBJ2-4 | TRBD1 | TRBV7-6 | CASSRHTQGAKNIQYF
TRBJ1-2 | TRBD1 | TRBV20-1 | CSASAGQDEGYGYTF
TRBJ1-1 | - | TRBV6-5 | CASSWGQNTEAFF